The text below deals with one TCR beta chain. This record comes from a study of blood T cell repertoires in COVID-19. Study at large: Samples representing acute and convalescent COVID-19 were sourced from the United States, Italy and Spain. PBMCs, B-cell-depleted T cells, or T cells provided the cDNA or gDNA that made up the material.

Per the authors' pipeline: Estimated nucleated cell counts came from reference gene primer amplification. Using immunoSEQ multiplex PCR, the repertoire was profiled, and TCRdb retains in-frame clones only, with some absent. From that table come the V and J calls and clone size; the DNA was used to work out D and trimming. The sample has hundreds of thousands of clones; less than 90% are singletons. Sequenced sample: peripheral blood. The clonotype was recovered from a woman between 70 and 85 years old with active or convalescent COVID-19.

The CDR3 DNA reads TGTGCCAGCAGGACCTGGGGACAGGGGGACGGTGAGCAGTACTTC. Translated, it gives CASRTWGQGDGEQYF. The rearrangement joins TRBV27 to TRBJ2-7; 11 bases match TRBD1. The length of the CDR3 is 15 residues. Germline loops: CDR1 MNHEY, CDR2 SMNVEV (reference sequence). V was clipped by 6 bases and J by 7 bases; unmatched bases: 11.